This TCR beta chain was sequenced in a study of cytomegalovirus exposure and HLA in healthy donors. CDR1 is SGDLS and CDR2 is YYNGEE in the germline V gene. V was shortened by 2 bases and J by 0 bases, with 10 bases between the two germline ends. This CDR3 is built from 15 residues. The PCR made use of 60 Vbeta and 13 Jbeta primers. Only in-frame clones appear in the TCRdb table, and some are missing; sequencing was by immunoSEQ multiplex PCR. The table lists approximately 180,000 clones, about 72% of them singletons. V usage is TRBV9 and J usage is TRBJ2-3, with D possibly TRBD2 on 6 matching bases. Sequencing input: PBMCs. The clonotype was recovered from a human donor in good health. The CDR3 loop is CASSVGGVSTDTQYF. The CDR3 DNA is TGTGCCAGCAGCGTTGGCGGGGTGAGCACAGATACGCAGTATTTT.